One and the same sample provided the 17 T cell receptor beta chains below, sequenced in a study of blood T cells in healthy people across ages. Using a J-beta primer mix together with a sample-barcoded 5' primer, a second PCR was run for 7 to 11 cycles. TCRdb recomputed calls from the 5' RACE reads with MiXCR, one row per CDR3 protein. This sample has over 550,000 distinct CDR3 sequences, with around 31% found just once. The sample comprised blood. The receptors were sampled from a woman aged 80 or over in good health.

In its sample, this clonotype was seen a few times. This chain uses TRBV12-3 or TRBV12-4 with TRBJ1-1, with 8 bases fitting TRBD1. The CDR3 covers 14 residues. V lost 6 bases to trimming and J lost 3 bases; unmatched junction nucleotides: 6. As DNA, the CDR3 is TGTGCCAGCAGCCAGGGGGCGAGTTACACTGAAGCTTTCTTT. This encodes CASSQGASYTEAFF.

This clonotype was observed many times. This sequence joins TRBV7-6 and TRBJ2-7; D uncertain. Trimming took 4 bases from V and 4 from J, leaving 8 bases between them. CDR1 is SGHVS and CDR2 is FNYEAQ in the germline V gene. The CDR3 spans 12 residues. CDR3 DNA: TGTGCCAGCAGCTCGGACCGTTACGAGCAGTACTTC. Its translation: CASSSDRYEQYF. Using reference TRBV7-6 and TRBJ2-7 for the parts outside the CDR3, the full variable domain is GAGVSQSPRYKVTKRGQDVALRCDPISGHVSLYWYRQALGQGPEFLTYFNYEAQQDKSGLPNDRFSAERPEGSISTLTIQRTEQRDSAMYRCASSSDRYEQYFGPGTRLTVT.

There are many counts of this clonotype. The CDR3: CASSSKTADLGYYGYTF. Written as DNA, the CDR3 is TGTGCCAGCAGCTCGAAGACAGCAGACCTGGGTTACTATGGCTACACCTTC. The chain couples TRBV7-9 to TRBJ1-2, with a weak D call TRBD1 (5 bases). V dropped 4 bases and J dropped 3 bases, with 21 bases sitting between them. The CDR3 extends over 17 amino acids. CDR1 is SEHNR and CDR2 is FQNEAQ in the germline V gene (reference sequence).

The rearrangement joins TRBV5-1 to TRBJ1-4; D gene ambiguous. Deletions cut 0 bases from V and 8 bases from J, with 11 bases between. This CDR3 contains 14 residues. The germline CDR1 and CDR2 sequences are SGHRS and YFSETQ. The CDR3 protein is CASSLVLIPEKLFF. CDR3 DNA: TGCGCCAGCAGCTTGGTTTTGATCCCCGAAAAACTGTTTTTT.

CDR3 bases: TGCAGTGCTAGAGATGTTGGAGTAGGAGGTACGCAGTATTTT. It translates to CSARDVGVGGTQYF. J is TRBJ2-3 and V is TRBV20-1, with a weak D call TRBD2 (5 bases). Germline CDR1 reads DFQATT; CDR2 reads SNEGSKA (reference sequence). V was trimmed by 0 bases and J by 8 bases, leaving 15 bases between them. This CDR3 region has 14 residues.

The rearrangement joins TRBV19 to TRBJ1-2, with 7 nucleotides matching TRBD1. The length of the CDR3 is 12 residues. CDR1 and CDR2 (germline): LNHDA, SQIVND (reference sequence). J was trimmed by 7 bases and V by 8 bases; bases with no gene match: 7. CDR3 amino acids: CASAGGASGYTF. CDR3 nucleotide sequence: TGTGCCAGTGCAGGGGGGGCCAGTGGCTACACCTTC.

This clonotype occurred many times. V and J are TRBV7-6 and TRBJ2-4; D might be TRBD1 (7 bases). V shed 5 bases and J shed 9 bases, with 23 bases lying between them. The CDR3 consists of 16 residues. Germline V gene lookup returns CDR1 SGHVS and CDR2 FNYEAQ. Written as DNA, the CDR3 is TGTGCCAGCAGCCCATTAGGGGGCCAGCGGGCGGGCATTCAGTACTTC. Translating gives CASSPLGGQRAGIQYF.

The genes are TRBV21-1 and TRBJ1-2; TRBD1, the table's D call, lacks a check against the DNA. TRBV21-1 is annotated as a pseudogene. The CDR3 is 15 amino acids. In DNA, the CDR3 is TGTGCCAGCAGCAATACGGGACCGACTAACTATGGCTACACCTTC. Its protein product is CASSNTGPTNYGYTF.

V and J are TRBV15 and TRBJ2-5, with D uncertain. Germline CDR1 is LNHNV and CDR2 is YYDKDF (reference sequence). This CDR3 contains 15 residues. V shed 3 bases and J shed 5 bases, with 16 bases lying between them. This CDR3 reads CATSRTGRPWETQYF. In nucleotides, the CDR3 is TGTGCCACCAGCAGGACCGGACGGCCCTGGGAGACCCAGTACTTC.

This clonotype was seen at least ten times. The chain links TRBV15 to TRBJ2-3; possible D gene TRBD1, 5 bases. Trimming stripped 4 bases from V and 2 bases from J, with 19 bases between. CDR1 is LNHNV and CDR2 is YYDKDF in the germline V gene (reference sequence). The CDR3 covers 17 residues. This CDR3 reads CATSTSRGRATTDTQYF. The CDR3 DNA is TGTGCCACCAGCACATCAAGGGGCAGGGCCACCACAGATACGCAGTATTTT.

This clonotype has at least ten counts. The chain is built from TRBV7-2 and TRBJ2-5; D is possibly TRBD1 (6 bases). CDR3 length: 14 residues. Trimming took off 2 bases at V and 4 bases at J, with 11 bases between the two ends. The germline V gene has CDR1 SGHTA and CDR2 FQGNSA. CDR3 DNA: TGTGCCAGCAGCTTATGGGACAAAGTAGAGACCCAGTACTTC. Translation gives CASSLWDKVETQYF.

This sequence joins TRBV5-1 and TRBJ2-3; TRBD2 is a possible D gene (6 bases). This CDR3 comprises 15 residues. Germline V lookup: CDR1 SGHRS, CDR2 YFSETQ. Trimming cost V 7 bases and J 6 bases, with 21 bases left between them. CDR3 sequence reads: CASSGQGGFRDTQYF. In DNA, the CDR3 is TGCGCCAGCTCCGGCCAAGGAGGGTTCAGGGATACGCAGTATTTT.

This chain joins TRBV25-1 and TRBJ2-5; a weak D match, TRBD2 (5 bases). The CDR3 covers 16 residues. Germline values: CDR1 MGHDK, CDR2 SYGVNS. Trimming cost V 3 bases and J 11 bases, with 25 bases left between them. The chain's CDR3 is CASSEFRGGSYNEQYF. The CDR3 region has the DNA TGTGCCAGCAGTGAGTTCCGCGGAGGCTCCTACAATGAGCAGTACTTC. Looking up the rest from reference TRBV25-1 and TRBJ2-5 gives the full variable domain: EADIYQTPRYLVIGTGKKITLECSQTMGHDKMYWYQQDPGMELHLIHYSYGVNSTEKGDLSSESTVSRIRTEHFPLTLESARPSHTSQYLCASSEFRGGSYNEQYFGPGTRLLVL.

The rearrangement uses TRBV4-1 and TRBJ1-5; D remains unclear. V dropped 4 bases and J dropped 2 bases, with 21 bases sitting between them. The CDR3 has 18 residues. In germline, CDR1 is MGHRA, CDR2 YSYEKL. The CDR3 DNA reads TGCGCCAGCAGCCCCCTTGGTTCCGGAGGGCTTCGCAATCAGCCCCAGCATTTT. Translation gives CASSPLGSGGLRNQPQHF.

This clonotype was detected ten times or more. The rearrangement uses TRBV20-1 and TRBJ1-5; no reliable D call. Trimming took off 3 bases at V and 3 bases at J, with 12 bases between the two ends. The CDR3 has 14 residues. CDR1 is DFQATT, CDR2 SNEGSKA, per germline (reference sequence). Here the CDR3 reads CSASAAATNQPQHF. The CDR3 DNA follows: TGCAGTGCTAGTGCGGCAGCTACCAATCAGCCCCAGCATTTT.

Comments on this clonotype: At one end the junction does not follow the germline gene, possibly because of a read error. V is TRBV6-2 or TRBV6-3 and J is TRBJ2-3, with TRBD2 matching over 8 bases. Germline V gives CDR1 MNHEY, CDR2 SVGEGT. There are 16 residues in the CDR3. In nucleotides, the CDR3 is TGTGCCAGTAGTTGCGGAGGGACTAGAAATACAGATACGCAGTATTTT. The encoded protein is CASSCGGTRNTDTQYF.

The chain uses TRBV25-1 and TRBJ1-5; tentatively, D is TRBD1 (6 bases). V was shortened by 4 bases and J by 6 bases, with 13 bases between the two germline ends. CDR1 is MGHDK, CDR2 SYGVNS, per germline. The CDR3 sequence is 14 residues long. For the CDR3, the DNA is TGTGCCAGCAGTGGGGGGGGGGCGTTTCAGCCCCAGCATTTT. This sequence encodes CASSGGGAFQPQHF.